A selection of T cell receptor beta chains follows, all from one sample in a study of preoperative IRX-2 immunotherapy in early breast cancer. The method was immunoSEQ multiplex PCR; TCRdb's version includes in-frame clones alone and lacks a portion of them. The sample shows around 57,000 clones, roughly 95% of them seen only once. This sample was gathered from a patient treated with IRX-2 immunotherapy. These receptors were collected from a human donor with breast cancer. CDR3s include the opening cysteine and the closing phenylalanine or tryptophan. A D gene is named only where the DNA matches it firmly. Rows may omit the clone size; those that give it use once, few, many or a size class.

d_call j_call clone_size v_call cdr3_aa cdr3_nt
. TRBJ2-1 few TRBV2 CASSYHRREQFF TGTGCCAGCAGTTACCATCGGCGGGAGCAGTTCTTC
TRBD1 TRBJ1-3 . TRBV27 CASSLPDRVTGNTIYF TGTGCCAGCAGTTTACCTGACAGGGTAACTGGAAACACCATATATTTT
TRBD2 TRBJ2-1 . TRBV5-4 CASSISGGAEPQFF TGTGCCAGCAGCATTAGCGGGGGGGCGGAGCCGCAGTTCTTC
. TRBJ2-1 . TRBV11-1 CASSSSLPHNEQFF TGTGCCAGCAGCTCCAGCCTCCCCCACAATGAGCAGTTCTTC
TRBD1 TRBJ2-1 . TRBV7-9 CASSLGQGAWQFF TGTGCCAGCAGCTTAGGGCAGGGGGCCTGGCAGTTCTTC
TRBD1 TRBJ2-2 few TRBV19 CASSYTGGSNTGELFF TGTGCCAGTAGTTATACAGGGGGATCGAACACCGGGGAGCTGTTTTTT
. TRBJ2-7 . TRBV27 CASSLVKGSYEQYF TGTGCCAGCAGTTTGGTGAAGGGGTCCTACGAGCAGTACTTC
. TRBJ1-4 . TRBV4-2 CASRAVNEKLFF TGTGCCAGCAGAGCGGTTAATGAAAAACTGTTTTTT
. TRBJ1-1 . TRBV6-1 CASPGTTEAFF TGTGCCAGTCCAGGGACCACTGAAGCTTTCTTT
TRBD2 TRBJ2-2 . TRBV9 CASSSPTSGSWTGELFF TGTGCCAGCAGCTCCCCGACTAGCGGGAGCTGGACCGGGGAGCTGTTTTTT
TRBD2 TRBJ2-5 . TRBV19 CASSIRGLAGPYQETQYF TGTGCCAGTAGTATACGAGGACTAGCGGGTCCGTACCAAGAGACCCAGTACTTC
. TRBJ2-3 once TRBV2 CASSEWGPDTQYF TGTGCCAGCAGTGAATGGGGGCCGGATACGCAGTATTTT
. TRBJ1-3 . TRBV5-1 CASSLGGAGNTIYF TGCGCCAGCAGCTTGGGGGGGGCTGGAAACACCATATATTTT
. TRBJ1-2 . TRBV27 CASSLGRGLDYGYTF TGTGCCAGCAGTTTGGGACGGGGGTTAGACTATGGCTACACCTTC
. TRBJ2-3 . TRBV19 CASGIQGTDTQYF TGTGCCAGTGGAATCCAGGGCACAGATACGCAGTATTTT
. TRBJ2-5 . TRBV28 CASTTSGLGTQYF TGTGCCAGTACCACCTCCGGGCTTGGGACCCAGTACTTC
TRBD1 TRBJ1-4 . TRBV28 CASSRGKLNEKLFF TGTGCCAGCAGCAGGGGGAAACTGAATGAAAAACTGTTTTTT
TRBD1 TRBJ1-2 . TRBV7-2 CASSLASQGAWGYTF TGTGCCAGCAGCTTAGCGTCTCAGGGGGCTTGGGGCTACACCTTC
. TRBJ2-7 . TRBV28 CASRDASSYEQYF TGTGCCAGCCGGGACGCCAGCTCCTACGAGCAGTACTTC
. TRBJ2-4 once TRBV4-1 CASSQEGRAKNIQYF TGCGCCAGCAGCCAAGAGGGCAGAGCCAAAAACATTCAGTACTTC
. TRBJ2-7 . TRBV4-1 CASSQEYRGLRRGGYEQYF TGCGCCAGCAGCCAAGAGTACCGGGGTTTAAGGAGAGGAGGGTACGAGCAGTACTTC
TRBD1 TRBJ2-1 . TRBV7-9 CASSRDRYNEQFF TGTGCCAGCAGCCGGGACAGGTACAATGAGCAGTTCTTC
. TRBJ2-3 . TRBV29-1 CSVESGTDTQYF TGCAGCGTTGAAAGTGGCACAGATACGCAGTATTTT
. TRBJ1-2 . TRBV4-3 CASSQEGHSAYGYTF TGCGCCAGCAGCCAAGAGGGACACTCAGCTTATGGCTACACCTTC
. TRBJ1-2 few TRBV28 CASSIQGLDGYTF TGTGCCAGCAGTATTCAGGGCCTGGATGGCTACACCTTC
. TRBJ1-4 . TRBV6-1 CASSDRGGGNEKLFF TGTGCCAGCAGCGACCGAGGAGGGGGAAATGAAAAACTGTTTTTT
TRBD1 TRBJ2-7 . TRBV5-1 CASSLITGGDEQYF TGCGCCAGCAGCTTGATCACAGGGGGCGACGAGCAGTACTTC
. TRBJ1-2 . TRBV6-5 CASRSPNYGYTF TGTGCCAGCAGGTCCCCTAACTATGGCTACACCTTC
. TRBJ2-1 . TRBV7-3 CASSSTSGGDEQFF TGTGCCAGCAGCTCGACTAGTGGGGGCGATGAGCAGTTCTTC
. TRBJ2-5 . TRBV9 CASSVGAGETQYF TGTGCCAGCAGCGTAGGAGCGGGAGAGACCCAGTACTTC
. TRBJ2-3 few TRBV19 CASSPGPDNTQYF TGTGCCAGTAGTCCCGGACCCGACAATACGCAGTATTTT
. TRBJ2-5 . TRBV27 CASSLWAGQETQYF TGTGCCAGCAGTTTATGGGCTGGGCAAGAGACCCAGTACTTC
TRBD1 TRBJ2-5 . TRBV18 CASSLRQGQETQYF TGTGCCAGCTCACTAAGACAGGGACAAGAGACCCAGTACTTC
. TRBJ1-2 . TRBV6-1 CASSVSASYGYTF TGTGCCAGCAGTGTATCGGCCAGCTATGGCTACACCTTC
TRBD1 TRBJ1-2 . TRBV7-9 CASSPRDRVDGYTF TGTGCCAGCAGCCCTCGCGACAGGGTAGATGGCTACACCTTC
. TRBJ1-2 . TRBV11-2 CASSLGGVDGYTF TGTGCCAGCAGCTTAGGAGGGGTTGATGGCTACACCTTC
TRBD2 TRBJ2-4 . TRBV9 CASSVESGGKNIQYF TGTGCCAGCAGCGTAGAATCGGGGGGCAAAAACATTCAGTACTTC
. TRBJ2-7 . TRBV7-9 CASSPQEGGEAYEQYF TGTGCCAGCAGCCCCCAGGAGGGGGGGGAGGCGTACGAGCAGTACTTC
TRBD1 TRBJ2-5 once TRBV15 CATSRTGGDSETQYF TGTGCCACCAGCCGGACAGGGGGCGACTCGGAGACCCAGTACTTC
. TRBJ2-7 . TRBV29-1 CSVGGSYEQYF TGCAGCGTTGGGGGCTCGTACGAGCAGTACTTC
. TRBJ1-6 . TRBV9 CASSVDGPDHLLHF TGTGCCAGCAGCGTAGATGGGCCTGATCACCTCCTCCACTTT
TRBD1 TRBJ1-2 . TRBV28 CASSEPGGGGGYTF TGTGCCAGCAGCGAACCAGGGGGCGGTGGAGGCTACACCTTC
. TRBJ2-7 . TRBV19 CASSIDSPYEQYF TGTGCCAGTAGTATCGACAGTCCCTACGAGCAGTACTTC
. TRBJ1-2 . TRBV6-5 CASSYGRTYGYTF TGTGCCAGCAGTTACGGCAGAACCTATGGCTACACCTTC
TRBD2 TRBJ2-7 . TRBV28 CASSPTYGGRDEQYF TGTGCCAGCAGTCCGACGTACGGCGGGAGGGACGAGCAGTACTTC
. TRBJ2-7 . TRBV29-1 CSVFGVGDEQYF TGCAGCGTTTTTGGGGTCGGTGACGAGCAGTACTTC
TRBD2 TRBJ2-3 . TRBV4-3 CASSRLAGGPGSDTQYF TGCGCCAGCAGCCGACTAGCGGGAGGGCCTGGGTCAGATACGCAGTATTTT
. TRBJ2-1 . TRBV10-3 CAISRAAGYEQFF TGTGCCATCAGCAGGGCCGCGGGGTACGAGCAGTTCTTC
. TRBJ1-4 . TRBV7-9 CASSLDSHLDEKLFF TGTGCCAGCAGCTTAGATTCCCATCTTGATGAAAAACTGTTTTTT
TRBD2 TRBJ2-1 . TRBV28 CASRTSGNEQFF TGTGCCAGCAGGACTAGCGGCAATGAGCAGTTCTTC
. TRBJ2-3 . TRBV29-1 CSVEALISPREDTQYF TGCAGCGTTGAAGCTCTGATATCCCCAAGAGAAGATACGCAGTATTTT
. TRBJ2-1 . TRBV10-3 CAIRDYPSSYNEQFF TGTGCCATCAGGGACTACCCTAGCTCCTACAATGAGCAGTTCTTC
TRBD2 TRBJ2-3 . TRBV7-9 CASSLASGKGADTQYF TGTGCCAGCAGCTTAGCTAGCGGGAAAGGCGCAGATACGCAGTATTTT
. TRBJ2-5 . TRBV7-9 CASRKSSSQETQYF TGTGCCAGCAGAAAAAGCTCGTCCCAAGAGACCCAGTACTTC